These 15 T cell receptor beta chains were sequenced from one sample in a study of blood T cells in healthy people across ages. The second PCR ran roughly 6 to 12 cycles with a sample-barcoded 5' primer and J-beta primers. Each CDR3 protein gets one entry after TCRdb re-called the 5' RACE reads with MiXCR. Of 780,000 or so distinct CDR3 sequences listed, 45% to 70% are singletons. The specimen was blood. Every receptor here comes from a man aged 40-50 years in good health.

This clonotype turned up a few times. The chain recombines TRBV5-1 with TRBJ2-5, with D perhaps matching TRBD1 (6 bases). The end of the DNA fits TRBJ2-7 better, so the J call may be wrong. Germline lookup yields CDR1 SGHRS and CDR2 YFSETQ. The CDR3 runs 14 residues. The CDR3 reads CASVPTGNPFEQYF. The CDR3 DNA follows: TGCGCCAGCGTCCCAACAGGGAATCCATTCGAGCAGTACTTC.

V usage is TRBV7-2 and J usage is TRBJ1-2; 7 bases are shared with TRBD1. This CDR3 is built from 14 residues. The germline gives CDR1 SGHTA, CDR2 FQGNSA. The V and J ends lost 3 bases and 2 bases, in that order; junction bases with no gene match: 3. CDR3: CASSFLTGNYGYTF. The CDR3 DNA reads as TGTGCCAGCAGCTTTTTGACAGGGAACTATGGCTACACCTTC.

The chain uses TRBV12-3 or TRBV12-4 and TRBJ2-3; 7 positions match TRBD1. This CDR3 spans 17 amino acids. V was pared by 1 base and J by 2 bases, with 9 bases of the junction left unmatched. The CDR3: CASSLVRAGGITDTQYF. The CDR3 DNA is TGTGCCAGCAGTTTAGTGCGGGCAGGGGGAATCACAGATACGCAGTATTTT.

A few counts support this clonotype. CDR3 sequence reads: CSVTKGTGATNEKLFF. As DNA, the CDR3 is TGCAGCGTTACAAAAGGGACAGGGGCAACTAATGAAAAACTGTTTTTT. This chain links TRBV29-1 with TRBJ1-4; 10 bases align to TRBD1. The CDR3 has 16 residues. Germline values: CDR1 SQVTM, CDR2 ANQGSEA. The ends lost 5 bases at V and 0 bases at J; junction bases unmatched: 6.

Regarding this clonotype: Its ends do not fully match the called genes, so a read error is possible. This sequence joins TRBV7-9 and TRBJ2-7; the match to TRBD2 covers 8 bases. The CDR3 has 16 amino acids. Germline values: CDR1 SEHNR, CDR2 FQNEAQ (reference sequence). The chain's CDR3 is CASSSLISGDSYEQYF. CDR3 coding DNA: TGCGCCAGCAGCTCCCTAATTAGCGGGGACTCCTACGAGCAGTACTTC.

This clonotype was seen a handful of times. J is TRBJ2-5 and V is TRBV20-1; the match to TRBD2 covers 11 bases. The V segment lost 4 bases and the J segment 2 bases; nucleotides outside the gene matches: 6. Germline values: CDR1 DFQATT, CDR2 SNEGSKA (reference sequence). There are 15 residues in the CDR3. The CDR3 DNA sequence: TGCAGTGCTACTGGGACTAGCGGACGACAAGAGACCCAGTACTTC. Translated: CSATGTSGRQETQYF.

This clonotype occurred a few times. The chain joins TRBV20-1 to TRBJ2-4, with 7 bases lining up with TRBD2. CDR3 length: 13 amino acids. In germline, CDR1 is DFQATT, CDR2 SNEGSKA (reference sequence). After removal of 1 base from V and 13 bases from J, the junction contained 10 bases not matched to a gene. The chain's CDR3 is CSARGGGTYEQYF. The CDR3 nucleotides are TGCAGTGCTAGAGGGGGGGGGACCTATGAGCAGTACTTC.

J is TRBJ2-7 and V is TRBV3-1, with a tentative D call TRBD2 (5 bases). The length of the CDR3 is 14 residues. Trimming removed 5 bases at V and 2 bases at J, with 13 bases between. From germline, CDR1 is LGHDT and CDR2 YNNKEL (reference sequence). The chain's CDR3 is CASSARAGTYEQYF. In nucleotides, the CDR3 is TGTGCCAGCAGCGCCCGCGCGGGTACCTACGAGCAGTACTTC.

The chain carries TRBV28 and TRBJ1-5; D not certain. Trimming left V 2 bases short and J 1 base short, with 9 bases between. This CDR3 region has 15 residues. Germline V gene lookup returns CDR1 MDHEN and CDR2 SYDVKM. In nucleotides, the CDR3 is TGTGCCAGCAGTTTAAAGGGTGCGAGCAATCAGCCCCAGCATTTT. Its translation: CASSLKGASNQPQHF.

The chain couples TRBV7-2 to TRBJ2-5, with D possibly being TRBD1 (5 bases). V gave up 4 bases and J gave up 8 bases, with 14 bases separating them. The CDR3 is 13 residues long. Germline CDR1 reads SGHTA; CDR2 reads FQGNSA. The chain's CDR3 is CASSWQGMGTQYF. CDR3 DNA: TGTGCCAGCAGCTGGCAGGGTATGGGAACCCAGTACTTC.

This clonotype was seen a handful of times. The gene calls are TRBV24-1 and TRBJ2-5; 7 bases map to TRBD1. The CDR3 spans 14 residues. Germline CDR1 and CDR2: KGHDR and SFDVKD. The V segment lost 2 bases and the J segment 3 bases; nucleotides outside the gene matches: 2. For the CDR3, the DNA is TGTGCCACCAGTGATTGGGGACAGAAAGAGACCCAGTACTTC. Translated, it gives CATSDWGQKETQYF.

The chain links TRBV6-2 or TRBV6-3 to TRBJ2-3, with TRBD1 as a possible D gene (5 bases). The V end lost 8 bases, the J end lost 9 bases, and 15 bases lay between the germline ends. The CDR3 spans 12 residues. From germline, CDR1 is MNHEY and CDR2 SVGEGT. The CDR3 DNA follows: TGTGCCAGCCCCAGGGCCATATGGACGCAGTATTTT. The encoded protein is CASPRAIWTQYF.

In this sample, this clonotype turned up a few times. V gene TRBV20-1 combines with J gene TRBJ2-7; D call uncertain. Between the trimmed V and J ends, which lost 1 base and 0 bases, there was a span of 10 bases. CDR3 size: 14 residues. Germline loops: CDR1 DFQATT, CDR2 SNEGSKA (reference sequence). CDR3 amino acids: CSARGRRSSYEQYF. In DNA form, the CDR3 reads TGCAGTGCTAGAGGAAGACGGTCCTCCTACGAGCAGTACTTC.

V usage is TRBV11-2 and J usage is TRBJ2-3; 7 bases map to TRBD2. Germline CDR1 SGHAT, CDR2 FQNNGV. This CDR3 is built from 17 residues. J gave up 2 bases and V 4 bases, and 12 bases lay outside the gene matches. The CDR3, as DNA: TGTGCCAGCAGCTCGTACCCCACTAGCGCCTCCACAGATACGCAGTATTTT. It encodes CASSSYPTSASTDTQYF.

This clonotype was observed a handful of times. The rearrangement joins TRBV20-1 to TRBJ2-1; 10 nucleotides agree with TRBD2. Trimming removed 5 bases from V and 0 bases from J; junction bases left unmatched: 1. Germline V lookup: CDR1 DFQATT, CDR2 SNEGSKA (reference sequence). The CDR3 has 14 amino acids. In DNA form, the CDR3 reads TGCAGTGCTCCTAGCGGGGGCTCCTACAATGAGCAGTTCTTC. It encodes CSAPSGGSYNEQFF.